This T cell receptor (beta chain) was captured in a study of Graves' ophthalmopathy and Graves' hyperthyroidism (dated by TCRdb to about 2018). Some background on the complete study: Peripheral blood was collected before any treatment was given, at the time of initial diagnosis. The study used signatures of the TCR beta repertoire to tell Graves' ophthalmopathy apart from Graves' hyperthyroidism and to predict which patients would progress to ophthalmopathy. In total, over 130 blood samples were TCR-sequenced: approximately 42 ophthalmopathy, over 70 hyperthyroidism and roughly 17 hyperthyroidism-to-ophthalmopathy patients. To explore V-J signatures that separate ophthalmopathy from hyperthyroidism, a discovery set of about a hundred patients was enrolled, consisting of 43 with ophthalmopathy and roughly 57 with stable hyperthyroidism. An independent validation cohort was composed of roughly 18 hyperthyroidism patients and more than 15 patients who later progressed from hyperthyroidism to ophthalmopathy. In over five hyperthyroidism patients, the T-cell repertoires found in thyroid tissue were compared with those found in blood. Once sampling was done, hyperthyroidism patients were given methimazole at a starting dose of 30 mg daily, while ophthalmopathy patients were given high-dose intravenous methylprednisolone. The approximately 98 discovery patients were randomly divided into training and test sets at a 7:3 ratio.

For repertoire sequencing, the TCR beta CDR3 regions were amplified from RNA transcripts. HTBI primers and the Qiagen OneStep RT-PCR kit were used in a first-round RT-PCR, which was followed by a second-round multiplex PCR, size selection and purification. Sequencing of the libraries was carried out on an Illumina HiSeq2000 in paired-end mode with 100 bp reads. As for the original processing: SOAPnuke was used for read processing, and reads with adapters, uncalled bases, a mean Phred below 15, or no exact constant-primer or identifier match were discarded. COPE v1.2.5 was used to merge the high-quality paired reads. Each unique nucleotide sequence was defined as a clonotype, and clonotypes were aligned to IMGT TRB V, D and J references with MiTCR v1.1. The analysis was limited to V-J combinations with a frequency above 0.0001, which together covered approximately 99% of the repertoires. A TCR clonal expansion and chaos score per V-J combination was defined as the ratio of F50 clonal expansion to chaos observed in the TCRdist matrix. Features were reduced by Welch's t-statistics and random forest to around 13 V-J combinations, which fed a naive Bayes classifier. Thyroid-blood repertoire similarity was quantified with the Morisita-Horn index. TCRdb passed the public sequencing reads through fastp at Q25 and MiXCR, retaining productive beta sequences. Under each unique CDR3 protein, matching rows form one entry showing the most common genes and DNA. TCRdb, rather than the study authors, made the V and J calls. This sample is represented by fewer than 400,000 distinct CDR3 sequences; 15% to 20% of them were singletons. In total, the top ten clones hold around 1.5% of the sample.

This clonotype was recorded at least ten times. Its antigen has not been determined. No qualities accompany the bases; no much larger clone lies one base away. On the study overall, not on this receptor specifically: In validation, the model predicted ophthalmopathy progression with about 70% sensitivity and roughly 72% specificity; about a dozen predicted patients were CT-confirmed with GO in a median of approximately six months. The 13-signature model separated ophthalmopathy from stable hyperthyroidism with 85% to 90% sensitivity and around 81% specificity in cross-validation, and 80%/75% in the test set. Most of the expanded thyroid clonotypes with a frequency above 0.001 were also detected in blood, and it was suggested that the thyroid immune response may be reflected by blood repertoires. Sample size was not predetermined statistically, and investigators were not blinded to group allocation.

Ophthalmopathy patients were characterized by moderately to severely active disease, a Clinical Activity Score of at least 3, a NOSPECS grade of at least 4, and a disease duration under 3 months. Anyone with other autoimmune diseases, uncontrolled infections, pregnancy or lactation was excluded from the study. Clinical symptoms, serum thyroxine, TRAb, thyroid ultrasound and orbital computed tomography were used for diagnosis. Ficoll-Paque density gradient centrifugation was used to isolate PBMCs from 8 to 10 ml of fresh peripheral blood. Total RNA was extracted with Trizol reagent and quality-checked on an Agilent 2100 Bioanalyzer. The germline V gene specifies KGHSH as CDR1 and LQKENI as CDR2. The trim is 3 bases for V and 0 bases for J, with a gap of 9 bases between the germline ends. Including cysteine and phenylalanine, the CDR3 has 16 amino acids. Solely the CDR3 DNA is kept, with 48 bases framed from the first base.

Recombination joined TRBV18 with TRBJ2-6, and the D gene may be TRBD2, 5 bases matching. Material: peripheral blood. The sequence was obtained from a woman between 18 and 30 years old with Graves' ophthalmopathy. Donor details come from another sample of the same person, matched by shared clones. The nucleotide sequence is given as TGTGCCAGCTCACCGAGGGTAACCTCTGGGGCCAACGTCCTGACTTTC. Its amino acids are CASSPRVTSGANVLTF.